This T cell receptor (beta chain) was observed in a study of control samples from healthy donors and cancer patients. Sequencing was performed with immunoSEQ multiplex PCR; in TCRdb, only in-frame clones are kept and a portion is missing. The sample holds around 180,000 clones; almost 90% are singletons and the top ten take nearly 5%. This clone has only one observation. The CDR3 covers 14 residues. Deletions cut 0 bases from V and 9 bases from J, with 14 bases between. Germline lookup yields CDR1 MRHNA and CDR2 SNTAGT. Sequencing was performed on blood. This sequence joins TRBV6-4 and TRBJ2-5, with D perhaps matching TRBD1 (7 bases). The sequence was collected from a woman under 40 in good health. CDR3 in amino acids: CASSDSWTTGAQYF. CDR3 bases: TGTGCCAGCAGTGACTCGTGGACTACAGGGGCCCAGTACTTC.